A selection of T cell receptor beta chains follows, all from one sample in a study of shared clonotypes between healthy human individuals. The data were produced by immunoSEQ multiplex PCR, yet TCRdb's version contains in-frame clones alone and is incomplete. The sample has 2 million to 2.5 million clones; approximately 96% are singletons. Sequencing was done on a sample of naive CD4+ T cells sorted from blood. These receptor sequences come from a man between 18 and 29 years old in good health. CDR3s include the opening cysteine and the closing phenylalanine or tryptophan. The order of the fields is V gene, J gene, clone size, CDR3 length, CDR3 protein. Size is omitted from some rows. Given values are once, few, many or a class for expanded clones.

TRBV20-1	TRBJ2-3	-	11	CSARSGDTQYF
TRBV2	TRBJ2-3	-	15	CASSEWVGASDTQYF
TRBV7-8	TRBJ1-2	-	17	CASSSGAGASANYGYTF
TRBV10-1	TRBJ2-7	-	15	CASSALRQGSYEQYF
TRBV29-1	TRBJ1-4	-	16	CSVGHLTGQGSEKLFF
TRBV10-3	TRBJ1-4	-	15	CAISESTGPNEKLFF
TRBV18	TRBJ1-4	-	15	CASSPRRGDNEKLFF
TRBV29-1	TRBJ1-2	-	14	CSVGPTVANYGYTF
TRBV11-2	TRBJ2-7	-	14	CASSLDSGIYEQYF
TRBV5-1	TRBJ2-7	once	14	CASSFTGTVYEQYF
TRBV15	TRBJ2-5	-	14	CATSRGGWEETQYF
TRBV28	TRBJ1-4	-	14	CASKSLSTNEKLFF
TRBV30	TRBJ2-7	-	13	CAWTAGLRYEQYF
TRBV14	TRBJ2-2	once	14	CASRLGGNTGELFF
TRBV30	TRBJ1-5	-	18	CAWSVERVTGASNQPQHF
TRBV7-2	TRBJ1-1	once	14	CASSLETSNTEAFF
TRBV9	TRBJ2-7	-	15	CASSVGSASSYEQYF
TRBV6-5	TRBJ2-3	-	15	CASSYGKGSTDTQYF
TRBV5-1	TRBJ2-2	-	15	CASSLRTGNTGELFF
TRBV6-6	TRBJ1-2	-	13	CASSYSNLEGYTF
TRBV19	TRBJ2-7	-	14	CASSLTGGLYEQYF
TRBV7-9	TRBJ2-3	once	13	CASSLYQTDTQYF
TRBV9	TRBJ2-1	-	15	CASSPDRGTYNEQFF